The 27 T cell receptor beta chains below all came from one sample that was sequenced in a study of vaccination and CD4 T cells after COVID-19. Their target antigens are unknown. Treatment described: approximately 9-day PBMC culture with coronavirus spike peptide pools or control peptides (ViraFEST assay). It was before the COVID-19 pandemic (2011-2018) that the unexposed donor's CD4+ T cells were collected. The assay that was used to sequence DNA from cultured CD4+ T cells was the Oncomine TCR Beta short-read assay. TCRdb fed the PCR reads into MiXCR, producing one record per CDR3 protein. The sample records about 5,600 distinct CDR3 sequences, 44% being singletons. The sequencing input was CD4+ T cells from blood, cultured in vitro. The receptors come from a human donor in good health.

CDR3 region: CASSPDSIGRPNTGELFF. The DNA for the CDR3 is TGTGCCAGCAGCCCTGACTCTATCGGGCGACCGAACACCGGGGAGCTGTTTTTT. This sequence joins TRBV7-7 and TRBJ2-2; D gene uncertain. Germline CDR1 SSHAT, CDR2 FNYEAQ (reference sequence). The CDR3 has 18 amino acids. V lost 5 bases and J 0 bases, leaving 19 bases between the germline ends.

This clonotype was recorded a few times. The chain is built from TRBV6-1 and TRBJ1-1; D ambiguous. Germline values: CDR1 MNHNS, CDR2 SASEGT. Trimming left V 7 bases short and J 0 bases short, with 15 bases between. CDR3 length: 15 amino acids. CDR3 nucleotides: TGTGCCAGCACCTCAACTTGGATGATGAACACTGAAGCTTTCTTT. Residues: CASTSTWMMNTEAFF.

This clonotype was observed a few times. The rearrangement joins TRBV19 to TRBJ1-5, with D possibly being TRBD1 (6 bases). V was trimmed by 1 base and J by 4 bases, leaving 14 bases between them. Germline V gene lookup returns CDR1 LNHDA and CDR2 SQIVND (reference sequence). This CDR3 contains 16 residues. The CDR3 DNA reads TGTGCCAGTAGTATAGTTACCCAGACAGGTAATCAGCCCCAGCATTTT. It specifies CASSIVTQTGNQPQHF.

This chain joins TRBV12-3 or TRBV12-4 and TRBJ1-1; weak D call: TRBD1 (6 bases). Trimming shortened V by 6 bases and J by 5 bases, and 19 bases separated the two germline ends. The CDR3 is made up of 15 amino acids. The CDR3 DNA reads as TGTGCCAGCAGACCCCCGGGACACGGGGGGACTGAAGCTTTCTTT. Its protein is CASRPPGHGGTEAFF.

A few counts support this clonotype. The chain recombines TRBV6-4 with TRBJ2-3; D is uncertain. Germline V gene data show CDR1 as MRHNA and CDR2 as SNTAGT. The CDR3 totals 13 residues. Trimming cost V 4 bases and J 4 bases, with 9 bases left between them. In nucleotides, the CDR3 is TGTGCCAGCAGTGCCTCGGAATCAGATACGCAGTATTTT. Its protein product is CASSASESDTQYF.

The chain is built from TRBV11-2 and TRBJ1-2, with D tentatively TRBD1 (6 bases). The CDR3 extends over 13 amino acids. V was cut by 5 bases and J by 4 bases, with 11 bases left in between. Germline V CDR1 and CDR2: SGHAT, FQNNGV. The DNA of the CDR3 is TGTGCCAGCAGCGGACAGAGTTTCTATGGCTACACCTTC. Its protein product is CASSGQSFYGYTF.

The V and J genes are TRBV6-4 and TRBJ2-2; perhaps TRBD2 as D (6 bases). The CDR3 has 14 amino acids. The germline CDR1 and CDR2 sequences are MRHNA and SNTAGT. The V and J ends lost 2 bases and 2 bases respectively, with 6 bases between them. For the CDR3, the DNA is TGTGCCAGCAGTGACGGGACTAACACCGGGGAGCTGTTTTTT. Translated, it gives CASSDGTNTGELFF.

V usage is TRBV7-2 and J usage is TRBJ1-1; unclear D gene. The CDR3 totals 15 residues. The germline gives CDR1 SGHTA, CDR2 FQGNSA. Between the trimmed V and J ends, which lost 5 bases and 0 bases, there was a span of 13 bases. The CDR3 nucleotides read TGTGCCAGCAGCCCTTCCGGAGAAGTGAACACTGAAGCTTTCTTT. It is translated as CASSPSGEVNTEAFF.

CDR3 sequence: CASGQFYGYTF. CDR3 bases: TGTGCCAGCGGGCAATTCTATGGCTACACCTTC. The chain recombines TRBV27 with TRBJ1-2; D call uncertain. CDR3 length: 11 amino acids. Trimming removed 8 bases from V and 4 bases from J, with 8 bases in between. The germline gives CDR1 MNHEY, CDR2 SMNVEV (reference sequence).

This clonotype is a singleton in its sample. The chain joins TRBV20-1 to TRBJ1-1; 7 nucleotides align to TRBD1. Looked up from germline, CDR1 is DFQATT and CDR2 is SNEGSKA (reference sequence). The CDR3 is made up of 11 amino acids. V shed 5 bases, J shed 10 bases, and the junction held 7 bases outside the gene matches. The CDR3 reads CSAEGTVGAFF. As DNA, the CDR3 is TGCAGTGCTGAAGGGACAGTTGGAGCTTTCTTT.

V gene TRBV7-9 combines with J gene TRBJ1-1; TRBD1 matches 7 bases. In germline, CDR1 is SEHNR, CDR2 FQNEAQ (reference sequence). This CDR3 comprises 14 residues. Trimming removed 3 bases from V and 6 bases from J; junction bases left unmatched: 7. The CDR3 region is CASSFPRTGAEAFF. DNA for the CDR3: TGTGCCAGCAGCTTCCCCCGGACAGGAGCTGAAGCTTTCTTT. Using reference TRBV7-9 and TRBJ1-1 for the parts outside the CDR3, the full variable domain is DTGVSQNPRHKITKRGQNVTFRCDPISEHNRLYWYRQTLGQGPEFLTYFQNEAQLEKSRLLSDRFSAERPKGSFSTLEIQRTEQGDSAMYLCASSFPRTGAEAFFGQGTRLTVV.

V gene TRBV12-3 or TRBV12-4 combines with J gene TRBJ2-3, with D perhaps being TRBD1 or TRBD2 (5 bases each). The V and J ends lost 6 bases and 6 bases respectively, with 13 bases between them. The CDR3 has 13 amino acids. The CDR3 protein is CASRLSGTDTQYF. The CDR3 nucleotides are TGTGCCAGCAGGTTATCGGGGACGGATACGCAGTATTTT.

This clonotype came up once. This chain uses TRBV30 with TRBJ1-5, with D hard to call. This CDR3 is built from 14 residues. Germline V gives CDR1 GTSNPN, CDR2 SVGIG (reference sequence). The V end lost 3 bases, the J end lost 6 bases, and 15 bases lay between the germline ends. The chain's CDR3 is CAWSRSDRIQPQHF. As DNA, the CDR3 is TGTGCCTGGAGCCGGAGTGATAGGATTCAGCCCCAGCATTTT.

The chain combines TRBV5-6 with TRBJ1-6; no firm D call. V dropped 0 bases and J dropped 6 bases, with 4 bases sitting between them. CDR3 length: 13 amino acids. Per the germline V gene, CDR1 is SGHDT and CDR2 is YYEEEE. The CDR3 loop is CASSLARNSPLHF. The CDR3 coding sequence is TGTGCCAGCAGCTTGGCTCGTAATTCACCCCTCCACTTT.

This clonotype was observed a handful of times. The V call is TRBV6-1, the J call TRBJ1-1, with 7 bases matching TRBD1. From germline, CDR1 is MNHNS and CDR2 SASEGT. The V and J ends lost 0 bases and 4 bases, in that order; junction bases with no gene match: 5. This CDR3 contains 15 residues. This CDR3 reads CASSEAGAGGTEAFF. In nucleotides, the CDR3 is TGTGCCAGCAGTGAAGCCGGGGCAGGGGGCACTGAAGCTTTCTTT.

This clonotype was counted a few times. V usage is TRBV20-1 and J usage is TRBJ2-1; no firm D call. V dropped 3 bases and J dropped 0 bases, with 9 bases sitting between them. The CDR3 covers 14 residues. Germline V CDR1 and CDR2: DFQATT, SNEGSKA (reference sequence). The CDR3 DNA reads TGCAGTGCTAGGAGACCCACCTCCTACAATGAGCAGTTCTTC. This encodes CSARRPTSYNEQFF.

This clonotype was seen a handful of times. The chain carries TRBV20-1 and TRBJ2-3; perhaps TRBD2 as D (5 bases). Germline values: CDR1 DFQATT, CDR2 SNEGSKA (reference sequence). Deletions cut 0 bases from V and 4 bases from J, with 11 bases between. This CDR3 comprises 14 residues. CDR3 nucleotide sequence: TGCAGTGCTAGAGAAGGTGGGCGGGCAGATACGCAGTATTTT. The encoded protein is CSAREGGRADTQYF.

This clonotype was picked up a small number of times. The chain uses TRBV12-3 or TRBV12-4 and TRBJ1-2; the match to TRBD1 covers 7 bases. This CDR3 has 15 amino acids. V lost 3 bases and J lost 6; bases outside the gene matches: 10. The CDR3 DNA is TGTGCCAGCAGTTTGGGGGCAGGGGGTGAAGATGGCTACACCTTC. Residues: CASSLGAGGEDGYTF.

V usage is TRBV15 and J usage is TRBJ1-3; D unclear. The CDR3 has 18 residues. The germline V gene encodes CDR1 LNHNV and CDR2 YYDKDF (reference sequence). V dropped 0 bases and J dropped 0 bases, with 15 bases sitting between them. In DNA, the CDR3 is TGTGCCACCAGCAGAGATCGTCCAGAAGCCTCCTCTGGAAACACCATATATTTT. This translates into CATSRDRPEASSGNTIYF.

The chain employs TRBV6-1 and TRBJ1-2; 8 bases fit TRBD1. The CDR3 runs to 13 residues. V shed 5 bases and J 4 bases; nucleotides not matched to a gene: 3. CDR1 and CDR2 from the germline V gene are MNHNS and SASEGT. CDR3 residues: CASSQGQGYGYTF. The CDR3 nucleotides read TGTGCCAGCAGTCAAGGACAGGGCTATGGCTACACCTTC.

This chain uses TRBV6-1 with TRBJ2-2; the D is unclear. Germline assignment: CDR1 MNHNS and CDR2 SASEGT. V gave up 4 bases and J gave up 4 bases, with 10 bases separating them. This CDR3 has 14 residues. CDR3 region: CASSVDWITGELFF. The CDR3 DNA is TGTGCCAGCAGTGTTGACTGGATCACCGGGGAGCTGTTTTTT.

The CDR3 sequence: CASSYSPSNTEAFF. CDR3 DNA: TGTGCCAGCAGTTACTCTCCGTCGAACACTGAAGCTTTCTTT. The chain uses TRBV6-5 and TRBJ1-1; D is undetermined. Trimming shortened V by 0 bases and J by 1 base, and 6 bases separated the two germline ends. The CDR3 contains 14 residues. Germline assignment: CDR1 MNHEY and CDR2 SVGAGI.

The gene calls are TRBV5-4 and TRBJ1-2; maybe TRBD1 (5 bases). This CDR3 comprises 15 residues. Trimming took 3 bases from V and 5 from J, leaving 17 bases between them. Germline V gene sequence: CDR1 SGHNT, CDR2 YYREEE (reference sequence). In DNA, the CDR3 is TGTGCCAGCAGCTGGGGTCCAGGAGGGGAGTATGGCTACACCTTC. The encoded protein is CASSWGPGGEYGYTF.

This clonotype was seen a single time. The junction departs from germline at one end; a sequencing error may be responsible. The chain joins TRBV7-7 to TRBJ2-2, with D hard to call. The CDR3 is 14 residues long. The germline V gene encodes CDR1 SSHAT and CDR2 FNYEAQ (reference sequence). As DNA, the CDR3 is TGTGCTAGCAGCTCATCCGGACCAACCGGGGAGCTGTTTTTT. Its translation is CASSSSGPTGELFF.

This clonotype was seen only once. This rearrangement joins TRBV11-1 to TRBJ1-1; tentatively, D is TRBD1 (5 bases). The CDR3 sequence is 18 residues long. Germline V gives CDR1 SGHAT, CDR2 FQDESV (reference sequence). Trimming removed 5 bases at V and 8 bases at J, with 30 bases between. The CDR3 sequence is CASSPPRSLPTGPLEAFF. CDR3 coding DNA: TGTGCCAGCAGCCCCCCCCGATCCCTTCCCACAGGCCCACTGGAAGCTTTCTTT.

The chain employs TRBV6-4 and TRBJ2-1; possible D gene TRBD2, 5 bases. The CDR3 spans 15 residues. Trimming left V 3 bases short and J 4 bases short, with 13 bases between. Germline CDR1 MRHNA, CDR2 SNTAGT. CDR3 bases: TGTGCCAGCAGTGAAGAGGGAGACCGATACAATGAGCAGTTCTTC. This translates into CASSEEGDRYNEQFF.

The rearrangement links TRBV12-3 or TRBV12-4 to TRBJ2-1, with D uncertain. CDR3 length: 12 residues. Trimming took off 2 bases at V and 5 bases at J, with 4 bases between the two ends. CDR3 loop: CASSLYDNEQFF. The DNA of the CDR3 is TGTGCCAGCAGTTTATATGACAATGAGCAGTTCTTC.